The 22 T cell receptor beta chains below come from one sample, sequenced in a study of Siglec-9 on CD8 T cells in melanoma (dated by TCRdb to about 2019). Library method: the immunoSEQ multiplex PCR assay. As stored in TCRdb, this immuneACCESS dataset retains in-frame rearrangements with V and J assigned. A fraction of the clones does not appear; measured against another copy, unresolved V genes explain less than half of the discrepancy, and the remainder lacks a known reason. The sample data list about 30,000 clones, and around three quarters of these were observed just once. The top ten clonotypes cover 5.5% to 7.5% of the sample. The sequencing input was Siglec-9- CD8+ T cells sorted from blood. The sample's cell subset or site, from its label and the paper: CD8 T cells lacking Siglec-9. Receptors originate from a human donor in good health.

This chain links TRBV29-1 with TRBJ1-1, with a weak D call TRBD1 (5 bases). Germline assignment: CDR1 SQVTM and CDR2 ANQGSEA. V was cut by 2 bases and J by 6 bases, with 13 bases left in between. The CDR3 is made up of 13 amino acids. CDR3 in DNA: TGCAGCGTTGAACAAAGGGACGCTTCTGAAGCTTTCTTT. Translated: CSVEQRDASEAFF.

The table lists this clone with a count of one. The chain links TRBV28 to TRBJ1-5, with 10 bases fitting TRBD1. Unmatched junction bases numbered 6, after V lost 4 bases and J lost 6 bases. This CDR3 spans 15 amino acids. Germline V gene lookup returns CDR1 MDHEN and CDR2 SYDVKM. This CDR3 reads CASSSDRGIGQPQHF. CDR3 in DNA: TGTGCCAGCAGTTCGGACAGGGGGATCGGTCAGCCCCAGCATTTT.

This clone was recorded once. CDR3 bases: TGTGCCAGTACCGAAGGACAGGGAGGCGAGACCCAGTACTTC. Translated: CASTEGQGGETQYF. The chain recombines TRBV19 with TRBJ2-5; 8 positions agree with TRBD1. V shed 7 bases and J 5 bases; nucleotides not matched to a gene: 9. Germline lookup yields CDR1 LNHDA and CDR2 SQIVND (reference sequence). The CDR3 extends over 14 amino acids.

The chain employs TRBV7-3 and TRBJ2-3; 8 bases agree with TRBD2. The CDR3 runs 15 residues. Trimming at V came to 5 bases and at J to 3 bases, leaving 7 bases not matched to a gene. Germline CDR1 is SGHTA and CDR2 is FQGTGA. CDR3 sequence reads: CASSPGGGPTDTQYF. CDR3 DNA: TGTGCCAGCAGCCCAGGCGGGGGGCCAACAGATACGCAGTATTTT.

This clone was recorded a few times. The rearrangement uses TRBV10-3 and TRBJ1-1; 8 bases align to TRBD1. V lost 2 bases and J lost 6; bases outside the gene matches: 11. From germline, CDR1 is ENHRY and CDR2 SYGVKD. The CDR3 contains 16 residues. In DNA form, the CDR3 reads TGTGCCATCAGTGAGATTCGTATCCGGACAGGGCCTGAAGCTTTCTTT. Protein: CAISEIRIRTGPEAFF.

V gene TRBV7-9 combines with J gene TRBJ2-1; 7 bases align to TRBD2. Germline CDR1 reads SEHNR; CDR2 reads FQNEAQ (reference sequence). The CDR3 has 16 amino acids. V shed 0 bases and J 3 bases; nucleotides not matched to a gene: 5. The CDR3 DNA sequence: TGTGCCAGCAGCTTAGCGATGGGACTACTCTACAATGAGCAGTTCTTC. Amino acid sequence: CASSLAMGLLYNEQFF.

This clone was seen more than once but under ten times. J is TRBJ2-1 and V is TRBV9; 14 bases agree with TRBD2. The CDR3 has 17 residues. J gave up 4 bases and V 0 bases, and 3 bases lay outside the gene matches. Germline values: CDR1 SGDLS, CDR2 YYNGEE. CDR3 region: CASSVGTSGGIYNEQFF. The CDR3 DNA reads as TGTGCCAGCAGCGTAGGGACTAGCGGGGGGATATACAATGAGCAGTTCTTC. Using reference TRBV9 and TRBJ2-1 for the parts outside the CDR3, the full variable domain is DSGVTQTPKHLITATGQRVTLRCSPRSGDLSVYWYQQSLDQGLQFLIQYYNGEERAKGNILERFSAQQFPDLHSELNLSSLELGDSALYFCASSVGTSGGIYNEQFFGPGTRLTVL.

The chain uses TRBV5-4 and TRBJ2-3; TRBD2 agrees at 11 bases. The CDR3 runs 17 residues. Germline assignment: CDR1 SGHNT and CDR2 YYREEE (reference sequence). With 1 base clipped from V and 5 bases from J, the junction kept 9 bases outside the gene matches. The CDR3 nucleotides read TGTGCCAGCAGCTTGTATAGCGGGGGGGCCGAGGTAGATACGCAGTATTTT. Its protein product is CASSLYSGGAEVDTQYF.

This clone has more than one count but fewer than ten. The CDR3 sequence: CASSSSGTVAKNIQYF. The CDR3 DNA is TGTGCCAGCAGCTCCTCCGGGACAGTGGCCAAAAACATTCAGTACTTC. This chain connects TRBV7-2 to TRBJ2-4; 7 bases match TRBD1. The CDR3 covers 16 residues. J gave up 1 base and V 4 bases, and 7 bases lay outside the gene matches. Germline CDR1 reads SGHTA; CDR2 reads FQGNSA. Supplemented by reference TRBV7-2 and TRBJ2-4, the full variable domain reads GAGVSQSPSNKVTEKGKDVELRCDPISGHTALYWYRQSLGQGLEFLIYFQGNSAPDKSGLPSDRFSAERTGGSVSTLTIQRTQQEDSAVYLCASSSSGTVAKNIQYFGAGTRLSVL.

The chain has TRBV5-5 and TRBJ2-7; D is unclear. Trimming took off 2 bases at V and 5 bases at J, with 11 bases between the two ends. The CDR3 extends over 13 amino acids. CDR1 is SGHKS, CDR2 YYEKEE, per germline (reference sequence). The CDR3 DNA sequence: TGTGCCAGCAGCTTTGGACGGTGGGACGAGCAGTACTTC. It codes for CASSFGRWDEQYF.

The chain uses TRBV4-1 and TRBJ1-3; D not certain. The CDR3 has 13 residues. Per the germline V gene, CDR1 is MGHRA and CDR2 is YSYEKL. Trimming stripped 1 base from V and 4 bases from J, with 5 bases between. The DNA for the CDR3 is TGCGCCAGCAGCCAAGCCCTAGGAAACACCATATATTTT. Protein sequence: CASSQALGNTIYF.

The chain has TRBV30 and TRBJ1-2; D not certain. This CDR3 has 10 amino acids. Germline V gives CDR1 GTSNPN, CDR2 SVGIG (reference sequence). The V gene lost 2 bases and the J gene lost 8 bases, with 6 bases spanning the gap. The CDR3 DNA follows: TGTGCCTGGAGTCAAGGAGGCTACACCTTC. Its protein is CAWSQGGYTF.

The gene calls are TRBV5-6 and TRBJ2-7; D possibly corresponds to TRBD1 (5 bases). The CDR3 contains 13 residues. Germline CDR1 is SGHDT and CDR2 is YYEEEE. Trimming removed 4 bases from V and 3 bases from J, with 11 bases in between. DNA of the CDR3: TGTGCCAGCAGCCAGGTGACAGACTACGAGCAGTACGTC. Amino acids: CASSQVTDYEQYV.

The chain joins TRBV27 to TRBJ1-3; TRBD1 is a possible D gene (6 bases). CDR3 size: 14 residues. CDR1 and CDR2 (germline): MNHEY, SMNVEV (reference sequence). V was shortened by 5 bases and J by 3 bases, with 11 bases between the two germline ends. CDR3 sequence reads: CASSKGVGGNTIYF. The CDR3 DNA reads as TGTGCCAGCAGTAAGGGGGTGGGTGGAAACACCATATATTTT.

The chain combines TRBV7-9 with TRBJ2-1; TRBD2 might be the D (6 bases). Germline-derived CDR1 and CDR2 are SEHNR and FQNEAQ (reference sequence). The germline V and J ends were trimmed by 3 bases and 7 bases, with 13 bases remaining between them. The CDR3 runs 14 residues. This CDR3 is CASSLAGRNNEQFF. The CDR3 nucleotides read TGTGCCAGCAGCTTGGCGGGAAGGAATAATGAGCAGTTCTTC.

This chain joins TRBV10-2 and TRBJ1-5; D is undetermined. V was shortened by 4 bases and J by 4 bases, with 23 bases between the two germline ends. CDR3 length: 18 residues. Germline V gene sequence: CDR1 WSHSY, CDR2 SAAADI. The DNA for the CDR3 is TGCGCCAGCAGTGCTTCTAGCCTTCTCGGCGGCGGGAATCAGCCCCAGCATTTT. As protein: CASSASSLLGGGNQPQHF.

The CDR3: CASSLSRDRGRDTDTQYF. Written as DNA, the CDR3 is TGTGCCAGCAGTTTATCGAGGGACAGGGGGCGCGACACAGATACGCAGTATTTT. V gene TRBV27 combines with J gene TRBJ2-3; 12 nucleotides align to TRBD1. The CDR3 covers 18 residues. V lost 0 bases, J lost 2 bases, and 6 bases stayed unmatched. In germline, CDR1 is MNHEY, CDR2 SMNVEV (reference sequence).

The rearrangement uses TRBV9 and TRBJ2-3, with D possibly being TRBD1 (6 bases). This CDR3 has 16 amino acids. Between the trimmed V and J ends, which lost 0 bases and 3 bases, there was a span of 14 bases. Per germline, CDR1 SGDLS and CDR2 YYNGEE. DNA of the CDR3: TGTGCCAGCAGCGTAGCACAGGGTCCATATACAGATACGCAGTATTTT. Amino acids: CASSVAQGPYTDTQYF.

The V call is TRBV27, the J call TRBJ2-7, with TRBD1 matching over 7 bases. Germline CDR1 MNHEY, CDR2 SMNVEV (reference sequence). J was trimmed by 5 bases and V by 2 bases; bases with no gene match: 3. This CDR3 contains 13 residues. The CDR3, as DNA: TGTGCCAGCAGTTTACAAACAGGGGACGAGCAGTACGTC. As protein: CASSLQTGDEQYV.

This clone was picked up one time. The chain employs TRBV6-6 and TRBJ1-1; TRBD1 matches 9 bases. This CDR3 has 15 amino acids. Germline V CDR1 and CDR2: MNHNY, SVGAGI (reference sequence). The trim removed 3 bases at V and 3 bases at J, leaving 5 bases unmatched. CDR3 sequence reads: CASSYTGGAYTEAFF. The CDR3 DNA reads as TGTGCCAGCAGTTATACAGGGGGCGCGTACACTGAAGCTTTCTTT.

This rearrangement joins TRBV7-9 to TRBJ2-3; TRBD2 aligns across 11 bases. The length of the CDR3 is 15 residues. CDR1 SEHNR and CDR2 FQNEAQ come from the germline V gene (reference sequence). The V segment lost 3 bases and the J segment 1 base; nucleotides outside the gene matches: 0. CDR3 sequence: CASSLTSGGTDTQYF. The CDR3 DNA reads TGTGCCAGCAGCTTGACTAGCGGGGGCACAGATACGCAGTATTTT. The variable domain in full, with the rest retrieved from reference TRBV7-9 and TRBJ2-3, is DTGVSQNPRHKITKRGQNVTFRCDPISEHNRLYWYRQTLGQGPEFLTYFQNEAQLEKSRLLSDRFSAERPKGSFSTLEIQRTEQGDSAMYLCASSLTSGGTDTQYFGPGTRLTVL.

The V gene is TRBV5-8, the J gene TRBJ2-1, with 9 bases lining up with TRBD2. The CDR3 extends over 16 amino acids. With V trimmed by 3 bases and J by 8 bases, 12 bases remained unmatched. Germline V lookup: CDR1 SGHTS, CDR2 YDEGEE. This CDR3 is CASSWDIAGVGDEQFF. The CDR3 DNA sequence: TGTGCCAGCAGCTGGGATATAGCGGGAGTGGGAGATGAGCAGTTCTTC.